This T cell receptor (beta chain) was recovered during a study of T cell repertoires in cytomegalovirus infection. Study overall: As its CMV epitopes, the study selected recently identified HLA-C-restricted and well-studied HLA-B-restricted targets. Indications of both CMV infection and matching HLA type were provided by public TCR beta signatures. Findings of the study overall: Accumulated public TCR beta family frequency recognized individuals carrying CMV together with the relevant HLA. HLA-C-restricted CMV clonotypes gave the most frequent clonotype in two of eight donors.

Trimming removed 1 base from V and 7 bases from J, with 20 bases in between. Germline-derived CDR1 and CDR2 are SGHVS and FNYEAQ. The CDR3 covers 17 residues. TCRdb processed the reads anew with MiXCR; each CDR3 protein has one entry. In the table there are 700,000 to 950,000 distinct CDR3 sequences, approximately 29% of which are singletons. As for this clonotype: The antigen remains undetermined.

Source: cultured CD8+ T cells from PBMCs, taken from culture after CMV antigen stimulation. The TCR was taken from a human donor in good health (CMV status not recorded). Some clones in this sample may be carry-over from other donors' samples. The J gene is TRBJ2-1, the V gene TRBV7-6; D perhaps matches TRBD1 (6 bases). As DNA, the CDR3 is TGTGCCAGCAGCTTAGTTTTGGGGCAGGGGAGTTCTAATGAGCAGTTCTTC. Residues: CASSLVLGQGSSNEQFF.